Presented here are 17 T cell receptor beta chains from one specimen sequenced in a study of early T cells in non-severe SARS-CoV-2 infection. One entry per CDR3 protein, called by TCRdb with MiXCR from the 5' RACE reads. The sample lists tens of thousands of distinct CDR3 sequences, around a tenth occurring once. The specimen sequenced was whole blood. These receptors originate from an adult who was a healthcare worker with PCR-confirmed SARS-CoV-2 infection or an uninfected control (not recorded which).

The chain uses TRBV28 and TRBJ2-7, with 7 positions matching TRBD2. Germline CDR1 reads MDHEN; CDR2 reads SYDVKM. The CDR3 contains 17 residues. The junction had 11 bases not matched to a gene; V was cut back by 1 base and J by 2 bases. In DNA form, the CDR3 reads TGTGCCAGCAGTTTATTTCTCGGGGGGATCCGACCCTACGAGCAGTACTTC. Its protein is CASSLFLGGIRPYEQYF.

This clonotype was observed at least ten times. The CDR3 protein is CASSMTGSGANVLTF. As DNA, the CDR3 is TGCGCCAGCAGCATGACAGGGTCCGGGGCCAACGTCCTGACTTTC. The rearrangement links TRBV5-1 to TRBJ2-6; 7 positions match TRBD1. CDR3 length: 15 amino acids. With V trimmed by 4 bases and J by 4 bases, 5 bases remained unmatched. Germline lookup yields CDR1 SGHRS and CDR2 YFSETQ.

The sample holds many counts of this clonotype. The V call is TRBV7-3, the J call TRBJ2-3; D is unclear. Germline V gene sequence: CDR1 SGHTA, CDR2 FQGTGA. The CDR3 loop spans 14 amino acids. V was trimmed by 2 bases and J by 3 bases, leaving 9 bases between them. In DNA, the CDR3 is TGTGCCAGCAGCTTAGGCCAGAGTACAGATACGCAGTATTTT. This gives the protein CASSLGQSTDTQYF.

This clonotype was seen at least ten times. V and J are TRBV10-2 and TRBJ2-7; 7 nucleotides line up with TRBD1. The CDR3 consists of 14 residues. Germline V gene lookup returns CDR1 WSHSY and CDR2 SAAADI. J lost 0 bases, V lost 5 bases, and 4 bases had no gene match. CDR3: CASSTTGLSYEQYF. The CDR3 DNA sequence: TGCGCCAGCAGTACGACAGGGCTCTCCTACGAGCAGTACTTC.

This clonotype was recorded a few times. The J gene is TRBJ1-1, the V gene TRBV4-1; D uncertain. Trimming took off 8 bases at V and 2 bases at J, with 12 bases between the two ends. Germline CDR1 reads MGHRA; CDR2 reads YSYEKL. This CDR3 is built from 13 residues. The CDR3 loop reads CASELRINTEAFF. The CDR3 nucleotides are TGCGCCAGCGAACTCAGGATAAACACTGAAGCTTTCTTT.

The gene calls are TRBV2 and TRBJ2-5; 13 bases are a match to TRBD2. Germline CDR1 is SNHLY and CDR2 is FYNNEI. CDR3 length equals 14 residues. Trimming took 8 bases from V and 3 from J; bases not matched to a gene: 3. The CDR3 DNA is TGTGCCAGCGGGACTAGCGGGGTCGAAGAGACCCAGTACTTC. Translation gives CASGTSGVEETQYF.

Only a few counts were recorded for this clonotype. CDR3 loop: CASSYPEGRGRRNEKLFF. The DNA for the CDR3 is TGTGCCAGCAGTTACCCAGAGGGCAGGGGACGGAGGAATGAAAAACTGTTTTTT. V gene TRBV6-6 combines with J gene TRBJ1-4; a weak D match, TRBD1 (6 bases). Trimming stripped 2 bases from V and 5 bases from J, with 21 bases between. The CDR3 is 18 residues long. Germline-derived CDR1 and CDR2 are MNHNY and SVGAGI (reference sequence).

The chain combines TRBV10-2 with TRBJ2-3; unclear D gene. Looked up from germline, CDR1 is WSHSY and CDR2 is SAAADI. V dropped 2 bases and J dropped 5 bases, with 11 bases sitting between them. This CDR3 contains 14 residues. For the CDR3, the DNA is TGCGCCAGCAGTGAGAACTCTGGCGGAGATACGCAGTATTTT. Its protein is CASSENSGGDTQYF.

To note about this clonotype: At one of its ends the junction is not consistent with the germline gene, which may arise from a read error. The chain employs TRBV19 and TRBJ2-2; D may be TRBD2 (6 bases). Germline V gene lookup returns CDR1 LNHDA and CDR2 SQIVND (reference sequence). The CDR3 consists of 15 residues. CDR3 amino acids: CASRAGREKTGGLFF. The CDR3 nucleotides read TGTGCCAGTAGAGCTGGCCGGGAGAAAACCGGGGGGCTGTTTTTT.

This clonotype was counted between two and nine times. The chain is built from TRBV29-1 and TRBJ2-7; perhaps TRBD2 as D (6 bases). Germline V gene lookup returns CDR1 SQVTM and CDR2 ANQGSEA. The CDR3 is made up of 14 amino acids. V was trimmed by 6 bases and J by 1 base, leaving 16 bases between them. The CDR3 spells CSVRTGGYSYEQYF. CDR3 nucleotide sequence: TGCAGCGTGCGCACAGGAGGGTATTCCTACGAGCAGTACTTC.

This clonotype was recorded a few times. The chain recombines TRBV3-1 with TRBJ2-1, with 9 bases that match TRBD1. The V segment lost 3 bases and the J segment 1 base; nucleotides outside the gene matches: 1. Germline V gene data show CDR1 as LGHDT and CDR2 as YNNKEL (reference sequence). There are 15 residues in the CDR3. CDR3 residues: CASSQGQGSYNEQFF. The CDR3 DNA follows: TGTGCCAGCAGCCAGGGACAGGGTTCCTACAATGAGCAGTTCTTC.

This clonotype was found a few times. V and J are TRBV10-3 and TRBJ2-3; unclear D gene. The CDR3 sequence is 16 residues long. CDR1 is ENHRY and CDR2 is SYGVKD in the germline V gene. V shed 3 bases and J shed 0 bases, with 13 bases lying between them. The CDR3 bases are TGTGCCATCAGTGATTTGGGGTACCCTAGCACAGATACGCAGTATTTT. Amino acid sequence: CAISDLGYPSTDTQYF.

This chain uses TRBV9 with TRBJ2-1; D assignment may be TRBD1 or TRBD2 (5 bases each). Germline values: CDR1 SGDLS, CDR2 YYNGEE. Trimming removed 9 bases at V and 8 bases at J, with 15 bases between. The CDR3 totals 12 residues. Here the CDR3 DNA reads TGTGCCAACAGGACTTCTTTACATGAGCAGTTCTTC. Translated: CANRTSLHEQFF.

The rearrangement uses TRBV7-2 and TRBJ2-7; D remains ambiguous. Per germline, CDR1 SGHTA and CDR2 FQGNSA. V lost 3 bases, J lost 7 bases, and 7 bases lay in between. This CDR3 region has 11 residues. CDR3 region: CASSFDLEQYF. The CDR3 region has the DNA TGTGCCAGCAGCTTCGATCTGGAGCAGTACTTC.

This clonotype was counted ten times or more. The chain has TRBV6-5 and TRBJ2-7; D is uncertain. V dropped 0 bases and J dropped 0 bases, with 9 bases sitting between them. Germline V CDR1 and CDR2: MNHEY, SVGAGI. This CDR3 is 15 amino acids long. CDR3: CASSYSGFSSYEQYF. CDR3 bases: TGTGCCAGCAGTTACTCCGGATTTAGCTCCTACGAGCAGTACTTC.

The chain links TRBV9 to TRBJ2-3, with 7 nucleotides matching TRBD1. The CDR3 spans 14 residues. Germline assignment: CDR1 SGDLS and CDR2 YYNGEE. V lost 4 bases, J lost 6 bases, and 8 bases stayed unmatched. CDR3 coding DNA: TGTGCCAGCAGCCCTGGGCCCAGGGGGGATACGCAGTATTTT. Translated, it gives CASSPGPRGDTQYF.

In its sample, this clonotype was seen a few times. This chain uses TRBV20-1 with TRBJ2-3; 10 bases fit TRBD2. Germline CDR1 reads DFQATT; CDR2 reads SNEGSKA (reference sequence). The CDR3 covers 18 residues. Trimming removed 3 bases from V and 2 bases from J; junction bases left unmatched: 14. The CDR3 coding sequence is TGCAGTGCTAGGAACTCAAGAGCGGGAGGGCACATCACAGATACGCAGTATTTT. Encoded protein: CSARNSRAGGHITDTQYF.